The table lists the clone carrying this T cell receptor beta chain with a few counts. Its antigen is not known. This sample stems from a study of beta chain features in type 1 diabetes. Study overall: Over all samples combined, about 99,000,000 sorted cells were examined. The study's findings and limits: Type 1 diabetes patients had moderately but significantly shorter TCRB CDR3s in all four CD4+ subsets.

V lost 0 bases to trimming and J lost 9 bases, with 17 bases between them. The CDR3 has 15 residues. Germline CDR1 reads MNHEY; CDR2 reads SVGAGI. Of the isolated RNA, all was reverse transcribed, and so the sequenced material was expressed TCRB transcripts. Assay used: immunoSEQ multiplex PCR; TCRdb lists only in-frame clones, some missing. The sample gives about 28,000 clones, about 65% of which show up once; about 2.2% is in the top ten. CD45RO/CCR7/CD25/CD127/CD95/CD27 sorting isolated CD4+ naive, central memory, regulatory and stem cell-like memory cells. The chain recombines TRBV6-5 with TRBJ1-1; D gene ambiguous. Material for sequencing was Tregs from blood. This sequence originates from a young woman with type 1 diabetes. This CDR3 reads CASSYSGQAKRKAFF. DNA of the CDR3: TGTGCCAGCAGTTACTCGGGCCAGGCAAAACGGAAAGCTTTCTTT.